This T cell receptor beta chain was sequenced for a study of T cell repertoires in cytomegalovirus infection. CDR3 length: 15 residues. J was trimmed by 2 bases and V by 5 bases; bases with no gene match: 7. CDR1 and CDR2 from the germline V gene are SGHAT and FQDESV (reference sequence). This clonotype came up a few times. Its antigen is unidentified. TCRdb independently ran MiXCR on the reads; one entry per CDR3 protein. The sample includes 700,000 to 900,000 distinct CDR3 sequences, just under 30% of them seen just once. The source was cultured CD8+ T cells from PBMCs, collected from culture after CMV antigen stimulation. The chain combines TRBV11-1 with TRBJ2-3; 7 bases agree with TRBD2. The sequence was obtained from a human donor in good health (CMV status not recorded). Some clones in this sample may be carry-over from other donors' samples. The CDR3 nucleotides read TGTGCCAGCAGCGTACCGGGACTACCCACAGATACGCAGTATTTT. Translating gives CASSVPGLPTDTQYF.